This T cell receptor (beta chain) appears in the sequencing data of a study of blood T cell repertoires in COVID-19. Study-wide context: T cells, B-cell-depleted T cells, or PBMCs provided the cDNA or gDNA that served as material.

Enrolled during active infection, Seattle patients were then followed longitudinally. As handled by the study authors: Using reference gene primer amplification, nucleated cell counts were estimated. Assay: immunoSEQ multiplex PCR; the TCRdb copy retains only in-frame clones and omits some. V and J calls and clone size are those listed in that table; D and trimming were worked out from the DNA. This table holds tens of thousands of clones, about 90% found once. V lost 0 bases, J lost 7 bases, and 4 bases stayed unmatched. The CDR3 spans 15 residues. CDR1 and CDR2 (germline): MRHNA, SNTAGT. The rearrangement joins TRBV6-4 to TRBJ2-1, with 9 positions matching TRBD2. This clonotype was obtained from a man younger than 35 with COVID-19, enrolled during active disease. The specimen was peripheral blood. CDR3 amino acids: CASSDSASGINEQFF. CDR3 in DNA: TGTGCCAGCAGTGACTCGGCTAGCGGGATTAATGAGCAGTTCTTC.